This paragraph reports one TCR beta chain. Random hexamers served to reverse transcribe roughly 0.5 to 1 ug RNA. Amplification of TCR beta CDR3 used immunoSEQ multiplex PCR across 54 Vbeta and 13 Jbeta. TCRdb re-derived calls from the immunoSEQ multiplex PCR reads in MiXCR, one entry per CDR3 protein. Altogether 150,000 to 200,000 distinct CDR3 sequences are present, over 85% being singletons, with the ten largest covering 0.09% to 0.095%. This sample stems from a study of CD8 T cells in Susac syndrome. Trimming left V 0 bases short and J 13 bases short, with 19 bases between. The CDR3 sequence is 15 residues long. The germline CDR1 and CDR2 sequences are SGHTA and FQGNSA. Sequencing of TCR beta was performed on blood CD8+ T cells and on blood CD4+ T cells. CD8+ and CD4+ T cells were negatively isolated; TEMRA cells were FACS-enriched.

The TCR comes from a human donor with multiple sclerosis. The chain recombines TRBV7-2 with TRBJ2-1; D unresolved. The sequencing input was CD4+ T cells from PBMCs. CDR3 protein: CASSLAVLPVVGQFF. DNA for the CDR3: TGTGCCAGCAGCTTAGCGGTACTACCCGTAGTTGGCCAGTTCTTC.